Detailed here is one T cell receptor (beta chain). What it binds is unknown. The V end lost 0 bases, the J end lost 9 bases, and 12 bases lay between the germline ends. The CDR3 runs to 14 residues. Germline V lookup: CDR1 LGHDT, CDR2 YNNKEL (reference sequence). This entry is derived from a study of T-cell memory formation after mild COVID-19. Study in general: TCR clusters largely stayed donor specific.

Study-wide results and caveats: A second wave of clones peaked on day 37, and their SARS-CoV-2 specificity went unconfirmed. Clones contracting over day 15 to 85 were CD4/CD8 balanced, with later expanders leaning CD4+.

Using constant-segment primers, 5'RACE produced TCR alpha and TCR beta cDNA libraries carrying sample barcodes and UMIs. From the 5' RACE reads, TCRdb called clonotypes with MiXCR, one entry per CDR3 protein. The table lists approximately 170,000 distinct CDR3 sequences, 10% to 15% of them singletons. The chain recombines TRBV3-1 with TRBJ1-5, with D tentatively TRBD1 (6 bases). The receptor was isolated from a man between 18 and 29 years old who had mild COVID-19 (a few samples of this study predate the infection). Cell type and time point are not known. Sequencing input: PBMCs or a T cell subset sorted from them (not recorded which). As DNA, the CDR3 is TGTGCCAGCAGCCAAGAGTTGGAGGGGGGGCCCCAGCATTTT. Amino acids: CASSQELEGGPQHF.